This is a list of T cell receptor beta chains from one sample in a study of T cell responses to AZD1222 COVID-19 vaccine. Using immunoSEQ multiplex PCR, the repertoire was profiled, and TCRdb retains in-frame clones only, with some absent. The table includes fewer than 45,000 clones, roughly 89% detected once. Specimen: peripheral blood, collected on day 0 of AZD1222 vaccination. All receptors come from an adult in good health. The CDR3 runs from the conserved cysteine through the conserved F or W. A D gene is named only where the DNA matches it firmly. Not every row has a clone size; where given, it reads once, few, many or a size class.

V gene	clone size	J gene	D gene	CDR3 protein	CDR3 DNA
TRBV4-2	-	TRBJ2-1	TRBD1	CASSQEPGTGGGYRNEQFF	TGTGCCAGCAGCCAAGAACCCGGGACAGGGGGCGGTTATAGGAATGAGCAGTTCTTC
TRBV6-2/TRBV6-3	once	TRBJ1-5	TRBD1	CASSYSKSGTGYQPQHF	TGTGCCAGCAGTTACTCTAAGTCCGGGACAGGGTATCAGCCCCAGCATTTT
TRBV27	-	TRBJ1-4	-	CASSLKGFEKLFF	TGTGCCAGCAGTTTAAAGGGGTTCGAAAAACTGTTTTTT
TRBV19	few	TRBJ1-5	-	CASSPGVRQPQHF	TGTGCCAGTAGTCCGGGGGTGAGGCAGCCCCAGCATTTT
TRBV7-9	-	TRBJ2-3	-	CASSLELLAAELTDTQYF	TGTGCCAGCAGCTTAGAATTACTGGCGGCCGAGCTAACAGATACGCAGTATTTT
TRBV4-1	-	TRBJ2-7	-	CASSQDWVSSYEQYF	TGCGCCAGCAGCCAAGATTGGGTGAGCTCCTACGAGCAGTACTTC
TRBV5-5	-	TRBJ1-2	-	CASSLGGILHGYTF	TGTGCCAGCAGCTTGGGAGGTATTCTTCATGGCTACACCTTC
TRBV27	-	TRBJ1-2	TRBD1	CASSLYLDRGRYGGYTF	TGTGCCAGCAGTTTATACTTGGACAGGGGGCGTTACGGTGGCTACACCTTC
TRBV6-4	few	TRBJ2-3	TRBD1	CASSDGQGADTQYF	TGTGCCAGCAGTGACGGACAGGGGGCAGATACGCAGTATTTT
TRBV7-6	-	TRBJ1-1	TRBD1	CASSPRDRASNTEAFF	TGTGCCAGCAGCCCCCGGGACAGAGCGTCGAACACTGAAGCTTTCTTT
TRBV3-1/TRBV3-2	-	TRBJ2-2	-	CASSQDPSFWAGELFF	TGTGCCAGCAGCCAAGATCCAAGTTTCTGGGCCGGGGAGCTGTTTTTT
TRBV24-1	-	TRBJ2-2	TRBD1	CATRETGGGGELFF	TGTGCCACCAGAGAGACAGGGGGTGGCGGGGAGCTGTTTTTT
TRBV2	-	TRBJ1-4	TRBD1	CASSSRDRGTTNEKLFF	TGTGCCAGCAGCTCCCGGGACAGGGGAACAACTAATGAAAAACTGTTTTTT
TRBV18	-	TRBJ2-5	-	CASSPPWGAEETQYF	TGTGCCAGCTCACCACCGTGGGGGGCGGAAGAGACCCAGTACTTC
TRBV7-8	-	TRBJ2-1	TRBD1	CASSWNRGQNNEQFF	TGTGCCAGCAGCTGGAACAGGGGGCAAAACAATGAGCAGTTCTTC
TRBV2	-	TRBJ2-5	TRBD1	CASRSQGAETQYF	TGTGCCAGCAGGTCCCAGGGGGCAGAGACCCAGTACTTC
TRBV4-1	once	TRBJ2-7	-	CASSQEGFYEQYF	TGCGCCAGCAGCCAAGAGGGGTTCTACGAGCAGTACTTC
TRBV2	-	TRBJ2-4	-	CASSDGGGAKNIQYF	TGTGCCAGCAGTGATGGAGGGGGGGCCAAAAACATTCAGTACTTC
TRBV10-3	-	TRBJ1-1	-	CAISESTGNTEAFF	TGTGCCATCAGTGAGTCGACGGGGAACACTGAAGCTTTCTTT
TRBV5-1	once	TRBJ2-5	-	CASSSRGDKPQETQYF	TGCGCCAGCAGCTCCCGGGGGGACAAGCCCCAAGAGACCCAGTACTTC
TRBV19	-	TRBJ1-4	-	CASNRGEKLFF	TGTGCCAGTAATAGGGGTGAAAAACTGTTTTTT
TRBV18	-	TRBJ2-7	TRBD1	CASSIQGGVEQYF	TGTGCCAGCTCGATACAGGGGGGAGTCGAGCAGTACTTC
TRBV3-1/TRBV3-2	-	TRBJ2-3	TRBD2	CASSHGLAGVDTQYF	TGTGCCAGCAGCCACGGACTAGCGGGAGTAGATACGCAGTATTTT
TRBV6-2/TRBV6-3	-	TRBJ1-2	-	CASSARGQAAYTF	TGTGCCAGCAGTGCACGCGGGCAGGCCGCCTACACCTTC
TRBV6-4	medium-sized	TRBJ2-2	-	CASSDSSSTGELFF	TGTGCCAGCAGTGACTCGAGTTCAACCGGGGAGCTGTTTTTT
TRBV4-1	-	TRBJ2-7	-	CASSHTGGYEQYF	TGCGCCAGCAGCCATACCGGGGGCTACGAGCAGTACTTC
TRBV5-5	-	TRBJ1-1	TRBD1	CASSLSRTGGSEAFF	TGTGCCAGCAGCCTGTCCCGGACAGGGGGCTCTGAAGCTTTCTTT
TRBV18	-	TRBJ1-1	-	CASSQDENTEAFF	TGTGCCAGCTCACAGGACGAGAACACTGAAGCTTTCTTT
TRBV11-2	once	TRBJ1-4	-	CASSLAFGHQGLDEKLFF	TGTGCCAGCAGCTTAGCATTCGGCCACCAGGGATTGGATGAAAAACTGTTTTTT
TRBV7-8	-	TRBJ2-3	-	CASSLASSGARTAQYF	TGTGCCAGCAGCTTAGCTAGTTCAGGGGCGCGTACTGCGCAGTATTTT
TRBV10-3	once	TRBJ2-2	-	CAISRGGPDTGELFF	TGTGCCATTTCAAGGGGGGGCCCTGACACCGGGGAGCTGTTTTTT
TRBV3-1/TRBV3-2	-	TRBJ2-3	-	CASSGTEATSSTDTQYF	TGTGCCAGCAGCGGGACTGAAGCAACCTCTAGCACAGATACGCAGTATTTT
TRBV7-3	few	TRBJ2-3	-	CASSSSGPDTQYF	TGTGCCAGCAGTTCCAGCGGGCCAGATACGCAGTATTTT
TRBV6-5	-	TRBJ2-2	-	CASLVVNTGELFF	TGTGCCAGCCTCGTGGTCAACACCGGGGAGCTGTTTTTT
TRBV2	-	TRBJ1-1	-	CASREDRNTEAFF	TGTGCCAGCAGGGAAGACAGAAACACTGAAGCTTTCTTT
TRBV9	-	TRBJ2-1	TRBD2	CASSVDLGAGGFRNEQFF	TGTGCCAGCAGCGTAGACCTGGGCGCGGGGGGCTTTAGGAATGAGCAGTTCTTC
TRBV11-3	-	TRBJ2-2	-	CASSLTGFTGELFF	TGTGCCAGCAGTTTAACAGGGTTCACCGGGGAGCTGTTTTTT
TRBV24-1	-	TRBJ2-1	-	CATSDEGREQFF	TGTGCCACCAGTGACGAGGGCCGTGAGCAGTTCTTC
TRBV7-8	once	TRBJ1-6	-	CASSLGRTGVSYNSPLHF	TGTGCCAGCAGCTTAGGACGTACGGGAGTCTCCTATAATTCACCCCTCCACTTT
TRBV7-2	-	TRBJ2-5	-	CASSLWQSQYF	TGTGCCAGCAGCTTATGGCAGTCCCAGTACTTC
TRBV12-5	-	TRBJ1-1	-	CASGRIGKAFF	TGTGCTAGTGGGCGCATAGGGAAAGCTTTCTTT